The rows below give T cell receptor beta chains drawn from one sample of a study of T cell repertoires in cytomegalovirus infection. These TCRs' antigens remain unknown. TCRdb reprocessed the reads with MiXCR, giving one entry per CDR3 protein. Among hundreds of thousands of distinct CDR3 sequences, about 33% were seen once, and the ten largest hold 9.5% to 15%. The source material was cultured CD8+ T cells from PBMCs, sampled from culture after CMV antigen stimulation. These receptors came from a human donor in good health (CMV status not recorded). Some clones in this sample may be carry-over from other donors' samples. Each CDR3 is given with its conserved first and last residue. The D gene is left open where the match is weak. Rows give clone size only sometimes, using once, few, many, or a class for an expanded clone.

clone size: few; V gene: TRBV7-9; J gene: TRBJ2-3; D gene: -; CDR3 DNA: TGTGCCAGCAGCTCCCGAAGCGGAAGCACAGATACGCAGTATTTT; CDR3 protein: CASSSRSGSTDTQYF
clone size: -; V gene: TRBV27; J gene: TRBJ2-1; D gene: TRBD2; CDR3 DNA: TGTGCCAGCAGTACCGGGGACTACCCGTTGGAGCAGTTCTTC; CDR3 protein: CASSTGDYPLEQFF
clone size: many; V gene: TRBV10-1; J gene: TRBJ1-4; D gene: -; CDR3 DNA: TGCGCCAGCAACCTTCGACAGGCGTATTATCTTGAAAAACTGTTTTTT; CDR3 protein: CASNLRQAYYLEKLFF
clone size: few; V gene: TRBV19; J gene: TRBJ2-3; D gene: -; CDR3 DNA: TGTGCCACCTCGGTCGGCAGGGAAGAGTATTTT; CDR3 protein: CATSVGREEYF
clone size: -; V gene: TRBV27; J gene: TRBJ2-7; D gene: -; CDR3 DNA: TGTGCCAGCAGTTTAAGTTCTACAGGGACTTTCTACGAGCAGTACTTC; CDR3 protein: CASSLSSTGTFYEQYF
clone size: few; V gene: TRBV7-9; J gene: TRBJ1-1; D gene: TRBD1; CDR3 DNA: TGTGCCAGCAGCTTAGCTTTGCCCAGGGGGCCTGAAGCTTTCTTT; CDR3 protein: CASSLALPRGPEAFF
clone size: few; V gene: TRBV9; J gene: TRBJ1-2; D gene: TRBD1; CDR3 DNA: TGTGCCAGCAGCGAGGGGACCTGGGAGGGGGCAAGTGGCTACACCTTC; CDR3 protein: CASSEGTWEGASGYTF
clone size: few; V gene: TRBV12-3/TRBV12-4; J gene: TRBJ2-4; D gene: TRBD2; CDR3 DNA: TGTGCCAGCAGTGGCCTAGCGGGGGAGAGGGGGAACATTCAGTACTTC; CDR3 protein: CASSGLAGERGNIQYF
clone size: few; V gene: TRBV19; J gene: TRBJ1-2; D gene: TRBD1; CDR3 DNA: TGTGCCAGTACCAAGAAATGGACAGGGGAAAGCGGCTACACCTTC; CDR3 protein: CASTKKWTGESGYTF
clone size: -; V gene: TRBV10-3; J gene: TRBJ2-3; D gene: -; CDR3 DNA: TGTGCCCTAAGCACAGATACGCAGTATTTT; CDR3 protein: CALSTDTQYF
clone size: few; V gene: TRBV11-3; J gene: TRBJ1-1; D gene: -; CDR3 DNA: TGTGCCAGCAGCTTAGGGGGGCCCTCCGACACTGAAGCTTTCTTT; CDR3 protein: CASSLGGPSDTEAFF
clone size: few; V gene: TRBV25-1; J gene: TRBJ1-2; D gene: -; CDR3 DNA: TGTGCCACCACAGACGGCGACTTCTATGGCTACACCTTC; CDR3 protein: CATTDGDFYGYTF
clone size: few; V gene: TRBV19; J gene: TRBJ1-1; D gene: -; CDR3 DNA: TGTGCCAGTAGTGGTTCGGAAGCAACTGGGAACACTGAAGCTTTCTTT; CDR3 protein: CASSGSEATGNTEAFF
clone size: few; V gene: TRBV20-1; J gene: TRBJ2-1; D gene: TRBD2; CDR3 DNA: TGCAGTGCTAGTGAACCCGGGGAGGGCTCCTACAATGAGCAGTTCTTC; CDR3 protein: CSASEPGEGSYNEQFF
clone size: -; V gene: TRBV12-3/TRBV12-4; J gene: TRBJ2-7; D gene: -; CDR3 DNA: TGTGCCAGCAGTTTAGGCAGGGCTTACTACGAGCAGTACTTC; CDR3 protein: CASSLGRAYYEQYF
clone size: few; V gene: TRBV6-1; J gene: TRBJ1-6; D gene: -; CDR3 DNA: TGTGCCAGCAGTTACAAAGTCTCGGGGGCCCATTCACCCCTCCACTTT; CDR3 protein: CASSYKVSGAHSPLHF
clone size: few; V gene: TRBV7-2; J gene: TRBJ1-3; D gene: -; CDR3 DNA: TGTGCCAGCAGCTCCAGGGCGGGGGCGGCCCGCTCTGGAAACACCATATATTTT; CDR3 protein: CASSSRAGAARSGNTIYF
clone size: -; V gene: TRBV6-1; J gene: TRBJ1-2; D gene: -; CDR3 DNA: TGTGCCAGCAGTGAACAGGGCTATGGCTACACCTTC; CDR3 protein: CASSEQGYGYTF
clone size: few; V gene: TRBV5-6; J gene: TRBJ1-2; D gene: -; CDR3 DNA: TGTGCCAGCAGCCCTTACAGGGTTGGGGAATATGGCTACACCTTC; CDR3 protein: CASSPYRVGEYGYTF
clone size: -; V gene: TRBV7-9; J gene: TRBJ1-1; D gene: TRBD1; CDR3 DNA: TGTGCCAGCAGCCCACTTGGACAGGGGATGAACACTGAAGCTTTCTTT; CDR3 protein: CASSPLGQGMNTEAFF
clone size: few; V gene: TRBV28; J gene: TRBJ2-4; D gene: TRBD1; CDR3 DNA: TGTGCCAGCAGTTTTCACAGGGGCGCGATAGCCAAAAACATTCAGTACTTC; CDR3 protein: CASSFHRGAIAKNIQYF
clone size: few; V gene: TRBV4-1; J gene: TRBJ2-7; D gene: -; CDR3 DNA: TGCGCCAGCAGCCAAGGGACTATTCTCTACGAGCAGTACTTC; CDR3 protein: CASSQGTILYEQYF
clone size: many; V gene: TRBV7-9; J gene: TRBJ1-2; D gene: TRBD1; CDR3 DNA: TGTGCCAGCAGCCCTAGCCCGGGACAGGGGGCAGATGGCTACACCTTC; CDR3 protein: CASSPSPGQGADGYTF
clone size: -; V gene: TRBV28; J gene: TRBJ1-5; D gene: -; CDR3 DNA: TGTGCCAGCAGTTTAGGGGCAGGTCGTCCCCAGCATTTT; CDR3 protein: CASSLGAGRPQHF
clone size: -; V gene: TRBV7-9; J gene: TRBJ1-6; D gene: -; CDR3 DNA: TGTGCCAGCAGCTATCGGGGGGCTGCACCCCTCCACTTT; CDR3 protein: CASSYRGAAPLHF
clone size: -; V gene: TRBV7-9; J gene: TRBJ2-2; D gene: TRBD1; CDR3 DNA: TGTGCCAGCAGACCAAGGGACAGGGGTACCGGGGAGCTGTTTTTT; CDR3 protein: CASRPRDRGTGELFF
clone size: many; V gene: TRBV4-1; J gene: TRBJ2-1; D gene: -; CDR3 DNA: TGCGCCAGCAGCCAAGATCTGGGGAGCTACAATGAGCAGTTCTTC; CDR3 protein: CASSQDLGSYNEQFF
clone size: few; V gene: TRBV20-1; J gene: TRBJ2-5; D gene: -; CDR3 DNA: TGCAGTGCTATTGGAATACAGGCCCAAGAGACCCAGTACTTC; CDR3 protein: CSAIGIQAQETQYF
clone size: -; V gene: TRBV9; J gene: TRBJ1-1; D gene: -; CDR3 DNA: TGTGCCAGCAGCGTAGTCACTGAAGCTTTCTTT; CDR3 protein: CASSVVTEAFF
clone size: many; V gene: TRBV7-3; J gene: TRBJ1-1; D gene: -; CDR3 DNA: TGTGCCAGCAGTTTAGTTCCCGGTAAGAACACTGAAGCTTTCTTT; CDR3 protein: CASSLVPGKNTEAFF
clone size: -; V gene: TRBV7-9; J gene: TRBJ1-5; D gene: -; CDR3 DNA: TGTGCCAGCAGCTCTGGAGGGGTAGGGGAGGGCAATCAGCCCCAGCATTTT; CDR3 protein: CASSSGGVGEGNQPQHF
clone size: -; V gene: TRBV11-2; J gene: TRBJ2-4; D gene: -; CDR3 DNA: TGTGTCAGCAGCAAACTCCCAGGGGATTTAACCAAAAACATTCAGTACTTC; CDR3 protein: CVSSKLPGDLTKNIQYF
clone size: -; V gene: TRBV27; J gene: TRBJ2-5; D gene: -; CDR3 DNA: TGTGCCAGCAGTCCAGCCTCAGGGACCCTGTATCAAGAGACCCAGTACTTC; CDR3 protein: CASSPASGTLYQETQYF
clone size: -; V gene: TRBV27; J gene: TRBJ2-3; D gene: -; CDR3 DNA: TGTGCCAGCATAGGAGCAGATACGCAGTATTTT; CDR3 protein: CASIGADTQYF
clone size: once; V gene: TRBV29-1; J gene: TRBJ2-3; D gene: -; CDR3 DNA: TGCAGCACGGGCACAGATACGCAGTATTTT; CDR3 protein: CSTGTDTQYF
clone size: many; V gene: TRBV12-3/TRBV12-4; J gene: TRBJ2-2; D gene: TRBD2; CDR3 DNA: TGTGCCAGCAGTTCGTGGGGAGGGGTCACCGGGGAGCTGTTTTTT; CDR3 protein: CASSSWGGVTGELFF